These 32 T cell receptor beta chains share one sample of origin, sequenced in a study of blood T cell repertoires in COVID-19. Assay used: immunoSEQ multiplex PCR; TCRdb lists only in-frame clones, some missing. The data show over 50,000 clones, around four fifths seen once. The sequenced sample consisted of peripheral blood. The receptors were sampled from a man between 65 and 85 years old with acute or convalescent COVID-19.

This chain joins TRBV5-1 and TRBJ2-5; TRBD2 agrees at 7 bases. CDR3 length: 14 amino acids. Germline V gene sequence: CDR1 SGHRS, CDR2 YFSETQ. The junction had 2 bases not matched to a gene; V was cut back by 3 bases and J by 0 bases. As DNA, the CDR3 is TGCGCCAGCAGCTCGACTAGCTACCAAGAGACCCAGTACTTC. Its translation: CASSSTSYQETQYF. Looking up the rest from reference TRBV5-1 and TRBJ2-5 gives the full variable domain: KAGVTQTPRYLIKTRGQQVTLSCSPISGHRSVSWYQQTPGQGLQFLFEYFSETQRNKGNFPGRFSGRQFSNSRSEMNVSTLELGDSALYLCASSSTSYQETQYFGPGTRLLVL.

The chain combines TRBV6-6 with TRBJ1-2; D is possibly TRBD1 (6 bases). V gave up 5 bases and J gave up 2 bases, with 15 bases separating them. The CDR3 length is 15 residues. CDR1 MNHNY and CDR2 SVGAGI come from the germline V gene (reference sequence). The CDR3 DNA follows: TGTGCCAGCAGTCGGAGTGGGGGCGAGAACTATGGCTACACCTTC. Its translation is CASSRSGGENYGYTF.

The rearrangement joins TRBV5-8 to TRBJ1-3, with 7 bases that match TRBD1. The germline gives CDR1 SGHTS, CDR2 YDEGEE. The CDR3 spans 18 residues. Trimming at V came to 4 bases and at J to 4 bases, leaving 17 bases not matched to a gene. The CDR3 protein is CASSHQSGTARPGNTIYF. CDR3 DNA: TGTGCCAGCAGCCACCAGTCCGGGACAGCCAGACCCGGAAACACCATATATTTT.

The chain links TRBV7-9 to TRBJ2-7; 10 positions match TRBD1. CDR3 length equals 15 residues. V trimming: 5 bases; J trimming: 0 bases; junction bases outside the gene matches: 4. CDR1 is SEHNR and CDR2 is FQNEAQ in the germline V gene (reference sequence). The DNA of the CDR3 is TGTGCCAGCAGCATGGGACAGGGGAGCTCCTACGAGCAGTACTTC. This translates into CASSMGQGSSYEQYF.

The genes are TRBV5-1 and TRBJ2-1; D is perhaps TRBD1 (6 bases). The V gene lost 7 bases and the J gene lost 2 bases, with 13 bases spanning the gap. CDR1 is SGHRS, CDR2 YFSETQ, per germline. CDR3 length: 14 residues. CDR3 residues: CASYPTGTYNEQFF. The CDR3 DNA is TGCGCCAGCTACCCGACAGGAACCTACAATGAGCAGTTCTTC.

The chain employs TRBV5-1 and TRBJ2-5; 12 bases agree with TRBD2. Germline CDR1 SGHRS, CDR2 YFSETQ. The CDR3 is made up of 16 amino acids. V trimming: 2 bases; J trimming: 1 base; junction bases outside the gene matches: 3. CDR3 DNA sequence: TGCGCCAGCAGCTTTGGACTAGCGGGGATCCAAGAGACCCAGTACTTC. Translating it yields CASSFGLAGIQETQYF.

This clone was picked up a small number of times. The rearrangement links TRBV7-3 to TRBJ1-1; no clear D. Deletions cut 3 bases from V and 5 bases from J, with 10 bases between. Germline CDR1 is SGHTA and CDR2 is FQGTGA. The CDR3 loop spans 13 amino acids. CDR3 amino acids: CASSFSGWTEAFF. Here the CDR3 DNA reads TGTGCCAGCAGCTTCTCGGGGTGGACTGAAGCTTTCTTT.

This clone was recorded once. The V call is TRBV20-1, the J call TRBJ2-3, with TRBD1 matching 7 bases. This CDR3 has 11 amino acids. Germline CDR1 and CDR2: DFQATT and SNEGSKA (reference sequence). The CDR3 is CSTGVADTQYF. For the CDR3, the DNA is TGCAGCACAGGGGTCGCAGATACGCAGTATTTT.

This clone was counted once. DNA for the CDR3: TGTGCCCCCCAGGGGACACTTGACACCGGGGAGCTGTTTTTT. Translation gives CAPQGTLDTGELFF. The chain couples TRBV7-9 to TRBJ2-2, with D possibly TRBD1 on 6 matching bases. V lost 11 bases and J 3 bases, leaving 16 bases between the germline ends. There are 14 residues in the CDR3. CDR1 and CDR2 from the germline V gene are SEHNR and FQNEAQ (reference sequence).

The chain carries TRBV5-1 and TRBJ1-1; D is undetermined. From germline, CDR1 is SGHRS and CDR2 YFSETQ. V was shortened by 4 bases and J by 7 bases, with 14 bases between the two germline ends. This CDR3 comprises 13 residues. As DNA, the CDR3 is TGCGCCAGCAGCATGGCAGGTGGAGGTGAAGCTTTCTTT. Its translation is CASSMAGGGEAFF. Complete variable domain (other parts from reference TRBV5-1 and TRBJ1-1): KAGVTQTPRYLIKTRGQQVTLSCSPISGHRSVSWYQQTPGQGLQFLFEYFSETQRNKGNFPGRFSGRQFSNSRSEMNVSTLELGDSALYLCASSMAGGGEAFFGQGTRLTVV.

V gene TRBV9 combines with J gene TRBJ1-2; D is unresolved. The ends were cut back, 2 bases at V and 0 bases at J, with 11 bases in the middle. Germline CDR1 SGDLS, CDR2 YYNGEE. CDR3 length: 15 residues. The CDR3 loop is CASSVGGIANYGYTF. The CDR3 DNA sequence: TGTGCCAGCAGCGTGGGAGGTATCGCTAACTATGGCTACACCTTC.

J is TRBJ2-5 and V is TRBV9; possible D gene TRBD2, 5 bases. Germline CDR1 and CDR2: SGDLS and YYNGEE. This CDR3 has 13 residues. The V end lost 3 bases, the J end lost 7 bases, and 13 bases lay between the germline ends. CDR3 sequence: CASSAASGGTQYF. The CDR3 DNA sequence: TGTGCCAGCAGCGCAGCCTCAGGAGGGACCCAGTACTTC.

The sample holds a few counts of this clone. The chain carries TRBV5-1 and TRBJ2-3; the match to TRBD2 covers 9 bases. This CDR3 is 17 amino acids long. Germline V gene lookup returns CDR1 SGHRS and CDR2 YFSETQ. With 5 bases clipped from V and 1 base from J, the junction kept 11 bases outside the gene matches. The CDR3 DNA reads TGCGCCAGCAGATCACCGGGACTAGCAAGCGGCACAGATACGCAGTATTTT. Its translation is CASRSPGLASGTDTQYF.

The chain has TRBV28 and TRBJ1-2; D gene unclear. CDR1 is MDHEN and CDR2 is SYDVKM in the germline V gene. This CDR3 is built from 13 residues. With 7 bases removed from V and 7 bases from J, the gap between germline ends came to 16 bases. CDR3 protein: CASNHQSSGGYTF. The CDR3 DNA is TGTGCCAGCAACCACCAGTCGTCGGGTGGCTACACCTTC.

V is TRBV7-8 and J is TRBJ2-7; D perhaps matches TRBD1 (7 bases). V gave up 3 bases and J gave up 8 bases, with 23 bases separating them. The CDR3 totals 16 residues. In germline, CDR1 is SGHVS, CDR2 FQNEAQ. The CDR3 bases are TGTGCCAGCAGCTTGGGACCCAGGGGGGAGCCTACGAAGCAGTACTTC. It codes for CASSLGPRGEPTKQYF.

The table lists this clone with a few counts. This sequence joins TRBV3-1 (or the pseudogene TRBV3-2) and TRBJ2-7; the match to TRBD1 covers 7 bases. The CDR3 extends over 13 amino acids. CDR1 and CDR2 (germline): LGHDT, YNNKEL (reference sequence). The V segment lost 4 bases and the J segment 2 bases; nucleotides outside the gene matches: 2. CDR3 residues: CASSRGQTYEQYF. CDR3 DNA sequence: TGTGCCAGCAGCCGGGGACAGACCTACGAGCAGTACTTC.

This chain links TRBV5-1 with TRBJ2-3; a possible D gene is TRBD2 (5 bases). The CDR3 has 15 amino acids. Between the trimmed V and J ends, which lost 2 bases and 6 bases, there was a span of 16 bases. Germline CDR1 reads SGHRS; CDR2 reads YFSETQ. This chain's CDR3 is CASSFNGVPSDTQYF. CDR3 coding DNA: TGCGCCAGCAGCTTCAACGGGGTCCCCTCGGATACGCAGTATTTT.

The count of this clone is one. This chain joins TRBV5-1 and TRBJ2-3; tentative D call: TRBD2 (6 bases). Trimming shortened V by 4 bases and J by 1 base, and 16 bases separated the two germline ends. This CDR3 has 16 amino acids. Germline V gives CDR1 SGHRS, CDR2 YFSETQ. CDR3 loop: CASSTLATGGTDTQYF. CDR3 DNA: TGCGCCAGCAGCACCCTGGCGACGGGGGGCACAGATACGCAGTATTTT.

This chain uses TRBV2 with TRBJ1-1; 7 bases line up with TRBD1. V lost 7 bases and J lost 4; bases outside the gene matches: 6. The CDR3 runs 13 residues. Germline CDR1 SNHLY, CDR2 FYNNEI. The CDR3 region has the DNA TGTGCCAGCACCAAGGGGGCCGGCACTGAAGCTTTCTTT. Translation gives CASTKGAGTEAFF.

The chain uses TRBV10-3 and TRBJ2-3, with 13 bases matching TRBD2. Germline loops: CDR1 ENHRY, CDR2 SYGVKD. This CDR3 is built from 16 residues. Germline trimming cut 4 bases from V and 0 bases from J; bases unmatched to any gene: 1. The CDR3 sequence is CAISGGLAGSTDTQYF. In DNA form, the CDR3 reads TGTGCCATCAGTGGGGGACTAGCGGGGAGCACAGATACGCAGTATTTT.

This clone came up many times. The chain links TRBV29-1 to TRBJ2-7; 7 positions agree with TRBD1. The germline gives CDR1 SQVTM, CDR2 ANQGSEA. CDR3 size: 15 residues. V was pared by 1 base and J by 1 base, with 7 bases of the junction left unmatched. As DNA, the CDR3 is TGCAGCGTTGAAGGTCCCTCGGGACAGTCCTACGAGCAGTACTTC. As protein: CSVEGPSGQSYEQYF.

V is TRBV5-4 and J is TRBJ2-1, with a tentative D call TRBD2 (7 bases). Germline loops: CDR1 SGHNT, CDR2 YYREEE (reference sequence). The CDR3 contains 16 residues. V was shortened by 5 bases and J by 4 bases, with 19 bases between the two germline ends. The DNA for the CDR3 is TGTGCCAGCAGACCATCCGGCGGGGGCTTTTACAATGAGCAGTTCTTC. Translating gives CASRPSGGGFYNEQFF. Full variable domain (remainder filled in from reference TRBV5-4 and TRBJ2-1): ETGVTQSPTHLIKTRGQQVTLRCSSQSGHNTVSWYQQALGQGPQFIFQYYREEENGRGNFPPRFSGLQFPNYSSELNVNALELDDSALYLCASRPSGGGFYNEQFFGPGTRLTVL.

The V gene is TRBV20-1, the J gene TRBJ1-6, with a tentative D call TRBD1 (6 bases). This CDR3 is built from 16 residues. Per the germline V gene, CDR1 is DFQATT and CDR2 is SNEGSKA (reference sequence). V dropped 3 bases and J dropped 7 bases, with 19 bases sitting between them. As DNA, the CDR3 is TGCAGTGCTAGTGGTGGGATGGGGCAGGGGAATTCACCCCTCCACTTT. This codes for CSASGGMGQGNSPLHF.

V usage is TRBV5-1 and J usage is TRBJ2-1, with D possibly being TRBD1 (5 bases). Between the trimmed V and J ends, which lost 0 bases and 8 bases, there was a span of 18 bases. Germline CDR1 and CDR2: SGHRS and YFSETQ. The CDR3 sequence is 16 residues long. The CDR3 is CASSLAKKGRVDEQFF. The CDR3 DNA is TGCGCCAGCAGCTTGGCCAAAAAGGGGCGCGTGGATGAGCAGTTCTTC. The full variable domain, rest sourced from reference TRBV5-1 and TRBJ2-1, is KAGVTQTPRYLIKTRGQQVTLSCSPISGHRSVSWYQQTPGQGLQFLFEYFSETQRNKGNFPGRFSGRQFSNSRSEMNVSTLELGDSALYLCASSLAKKGRVDEQFFGPGTRLTVL.

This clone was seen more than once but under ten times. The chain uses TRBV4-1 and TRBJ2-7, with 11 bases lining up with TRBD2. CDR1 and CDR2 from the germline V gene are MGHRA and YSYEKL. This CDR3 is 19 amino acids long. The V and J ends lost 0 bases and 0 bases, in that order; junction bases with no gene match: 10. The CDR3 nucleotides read TGCGCCAGCAGCCAAGAGGTCCGGGGACTAGCGGTGAGCTCCTACGAGCAGTACTTC. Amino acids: CASSQEVRGLAVSSYEQYF.

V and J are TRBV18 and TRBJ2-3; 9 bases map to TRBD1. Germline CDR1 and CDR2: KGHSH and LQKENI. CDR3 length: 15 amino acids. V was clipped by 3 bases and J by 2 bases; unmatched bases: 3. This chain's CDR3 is CASSPRDRDTDTQYF. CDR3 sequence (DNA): TGTGCCAGCTCACCCCGGGACAGGGACACAGATACGCAGTATTTT.

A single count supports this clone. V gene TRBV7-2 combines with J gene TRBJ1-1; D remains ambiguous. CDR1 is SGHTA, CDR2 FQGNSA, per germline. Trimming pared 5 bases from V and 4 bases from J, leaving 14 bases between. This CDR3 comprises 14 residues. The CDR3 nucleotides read TGTGCCAGCAGCGGGCGGAGGGATATCACTGAAGCTTTCTTT. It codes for CASSGRRDITEAFF.

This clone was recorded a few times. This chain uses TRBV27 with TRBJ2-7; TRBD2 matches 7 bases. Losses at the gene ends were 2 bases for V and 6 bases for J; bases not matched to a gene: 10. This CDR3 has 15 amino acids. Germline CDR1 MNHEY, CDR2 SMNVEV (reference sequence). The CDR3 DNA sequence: TGTGCCAGCAGTTTACGCGACTCGCGGGGGACCGAGCAGTACTTC. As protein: CASSLRDSRGTEQYF.

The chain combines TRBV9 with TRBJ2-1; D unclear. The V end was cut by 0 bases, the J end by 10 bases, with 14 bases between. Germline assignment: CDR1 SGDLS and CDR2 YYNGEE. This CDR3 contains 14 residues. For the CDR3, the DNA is TGTGCCAGCAGCGTAGATTTAGCATTCGGCGAGCAGTTCTTC. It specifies CASSVDLAFGEQFF.

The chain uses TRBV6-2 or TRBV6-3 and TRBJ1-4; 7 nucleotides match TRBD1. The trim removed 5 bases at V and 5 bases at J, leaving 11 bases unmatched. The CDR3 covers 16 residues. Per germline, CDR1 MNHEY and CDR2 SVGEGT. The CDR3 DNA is TGTGCCAGCAGTCCCGCAATCGGGACAGTAAATGAAAAACTGTTTTTT. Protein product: CASSPAIGTVNEKLFF.

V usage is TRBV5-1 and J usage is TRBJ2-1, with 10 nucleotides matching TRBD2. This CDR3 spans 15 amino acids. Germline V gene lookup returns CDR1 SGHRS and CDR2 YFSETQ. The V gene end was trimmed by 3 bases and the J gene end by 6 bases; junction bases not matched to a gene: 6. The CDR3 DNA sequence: TGCGCCAGCAGCTACAGCGGGGGGGTCGGCAATGAGCAGTTCTTC. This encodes CASSYSGGVGNEQFF.

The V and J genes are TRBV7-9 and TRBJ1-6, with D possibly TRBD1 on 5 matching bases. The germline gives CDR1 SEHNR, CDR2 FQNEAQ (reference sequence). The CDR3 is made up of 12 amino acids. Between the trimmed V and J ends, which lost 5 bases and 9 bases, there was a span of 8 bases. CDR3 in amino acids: CASSIRGSPLHF. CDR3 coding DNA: TGTGCCAGCAGCATAAGGGGTTCACCCCTCCACTTT.